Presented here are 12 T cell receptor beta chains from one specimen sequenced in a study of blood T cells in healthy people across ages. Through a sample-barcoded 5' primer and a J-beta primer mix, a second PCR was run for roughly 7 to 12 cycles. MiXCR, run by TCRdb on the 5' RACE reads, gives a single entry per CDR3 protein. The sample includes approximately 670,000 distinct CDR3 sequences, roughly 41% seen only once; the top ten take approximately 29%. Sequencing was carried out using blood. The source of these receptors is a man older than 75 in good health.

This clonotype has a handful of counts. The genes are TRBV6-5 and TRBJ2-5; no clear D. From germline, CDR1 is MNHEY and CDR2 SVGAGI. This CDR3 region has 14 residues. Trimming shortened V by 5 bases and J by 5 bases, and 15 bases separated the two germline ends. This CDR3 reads CASSDKPWGETQYF. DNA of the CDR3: TGTGCCAGCAGTGACAAACCGTGGGGTGAGACCCAGTACTTC.

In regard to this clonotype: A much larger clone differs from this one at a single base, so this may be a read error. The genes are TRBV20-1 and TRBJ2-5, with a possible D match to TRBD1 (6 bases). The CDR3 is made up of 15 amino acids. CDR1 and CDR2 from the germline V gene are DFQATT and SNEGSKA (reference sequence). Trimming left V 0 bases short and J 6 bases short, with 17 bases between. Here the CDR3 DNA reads TGCAGTGCTAGAGATGGCAGGGGTATGAGAAAGACCCAGTACTTC. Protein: CSARDGRGMRKTQYF.

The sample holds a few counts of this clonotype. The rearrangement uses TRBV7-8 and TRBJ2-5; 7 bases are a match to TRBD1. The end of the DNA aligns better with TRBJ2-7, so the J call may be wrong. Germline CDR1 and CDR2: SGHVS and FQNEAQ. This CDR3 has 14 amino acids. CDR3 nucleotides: TGTGCCAGCAGCTTCCGACAGGGCCAAGGCGAGCAGTACTTC. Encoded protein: CASSFRQGQGEQYF.

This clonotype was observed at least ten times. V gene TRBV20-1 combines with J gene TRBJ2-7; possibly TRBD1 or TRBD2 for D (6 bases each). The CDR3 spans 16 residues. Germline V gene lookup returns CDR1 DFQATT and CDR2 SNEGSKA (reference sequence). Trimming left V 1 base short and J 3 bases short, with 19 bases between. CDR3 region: CSARVEGGLQIYEQYF. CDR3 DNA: TGCAGTGCTAGAGTAGAGGGGGGCCTCCAAATCTACGAGCAGTACTTC.

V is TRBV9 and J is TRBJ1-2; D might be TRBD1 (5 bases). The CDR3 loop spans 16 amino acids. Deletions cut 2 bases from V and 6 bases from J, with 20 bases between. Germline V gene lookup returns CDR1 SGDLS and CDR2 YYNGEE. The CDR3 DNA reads TGTGCCAGCAGCGTCCTCCCCCGGGGCTCAGTGGATGGCTACACCTTC. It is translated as CASSVLPRGSVDGYTF. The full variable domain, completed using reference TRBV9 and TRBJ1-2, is DSGVTQTPKHLITATGQRVTLRCSPRSGDLSVYWYQQSLDQGLQFLIQYYNGEERAKGNILERFSAQQFPDLHSELNLSSLELGDSALYFCASSVLPRGSVDGYTFGSGTRLTVV.

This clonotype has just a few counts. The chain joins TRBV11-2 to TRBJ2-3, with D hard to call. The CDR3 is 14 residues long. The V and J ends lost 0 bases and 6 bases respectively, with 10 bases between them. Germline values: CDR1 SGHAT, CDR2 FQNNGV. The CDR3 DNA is TGTGCCAGCAGCTTAGATCTAACTCCTGATACGCAGTATTTT. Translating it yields CASSLDLTPDTQYF. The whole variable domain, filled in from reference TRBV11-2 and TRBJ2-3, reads EAGVAQSPRYKIIEKRQSVAFWCNPISGHATLYWYQQILGQGPKLLIQFQNNGVVDDSQLPKDRFSAERLKGVDSTLKIQPAKLEDSAVYLCASSLDLTPDTQYFGPGTRLTVL.

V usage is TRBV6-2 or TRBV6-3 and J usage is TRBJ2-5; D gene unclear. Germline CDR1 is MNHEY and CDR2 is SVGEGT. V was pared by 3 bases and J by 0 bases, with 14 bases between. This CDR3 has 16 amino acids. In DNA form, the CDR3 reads TGTGCCAGCAGTTATGGGTCCGGCATGAACCAAGAGACCCAGTACTTC. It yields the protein CASSYGSGMNQETQYF.

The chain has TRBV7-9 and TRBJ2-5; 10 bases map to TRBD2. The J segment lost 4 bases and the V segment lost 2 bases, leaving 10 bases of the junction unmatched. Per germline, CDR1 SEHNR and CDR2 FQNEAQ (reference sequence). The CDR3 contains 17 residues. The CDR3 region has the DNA TGTGCCAGCAGCTTACAGCGGGGGGGCCTTACCGGAGAGACCCAGTACTTC. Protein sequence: CASSLQRGGLTGETQYF.

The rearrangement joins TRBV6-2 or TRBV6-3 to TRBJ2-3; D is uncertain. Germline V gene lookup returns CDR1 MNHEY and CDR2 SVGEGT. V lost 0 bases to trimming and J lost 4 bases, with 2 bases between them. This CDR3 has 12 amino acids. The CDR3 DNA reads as TGTGCCAGCAGTTACTCCTCAGATACGCAGTATTTT. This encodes CASSYSSDTQYF.

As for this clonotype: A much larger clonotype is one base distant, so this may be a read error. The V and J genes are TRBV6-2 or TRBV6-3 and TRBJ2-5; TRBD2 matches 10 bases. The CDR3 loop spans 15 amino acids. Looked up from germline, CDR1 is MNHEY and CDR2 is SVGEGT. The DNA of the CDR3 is TGTGCCAGCAGTCACTCCCTAGCGGGAGCGGAGACCCAGTACTTC. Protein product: CASSHSLAGAETQYF.

The CDR3 reads CASTIGGAGDTQYF. For the CDR3, the DNA is TGTGCCAGCACCATCGGAGGGGCTGGGGATACGCAGTATTTT. The rearrangement links TRBV12-3 or TRBV12-4 to TRBJ2-3; TRBD2 is a possible D gene (6 bases). CDR3 size: 14 residues. Trimming shortened V by 7 bases and J by 6 bases, and 17 bases separated the two germline ends.

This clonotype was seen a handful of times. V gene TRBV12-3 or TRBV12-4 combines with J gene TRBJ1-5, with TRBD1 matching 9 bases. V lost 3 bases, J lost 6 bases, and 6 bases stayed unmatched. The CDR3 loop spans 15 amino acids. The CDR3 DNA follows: TGTGCCAGCAGTTTCCCGGGACAGGGTATTCAGCCCCAGCATTTT. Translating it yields CASSFPGQGIQPQHF.